The next 26 T cell receptor beta chains were all read from a single sample in a study of post-analysis software for immune sequencing data. Regarding the study as a whole: Comparison of patients with controls showed about 5 TRBV segments more frequent in patients, TRBV5-6, TRBV5-1 and TRBV20-1 among them.

The antigens these receptors bind are not known. Incorporated into the TCR beta cDNA libraries were unique molecular identifiers, which served to reduce PCR and sequencing biases. TCRdb redid the calling of the PCR reads with MiXCR, one entry per CDR3 protein. This table has hundreds of thousands of distinct CDR3 sequences, approximately 46% appearing once. Material: blood. The receptors derive from a girl aged 5 to 17 with multiple sclerosis.

The rearrangement uses TRBV28 and TRBJ2-7, with 9 bases that match TRBD2. J lost 4 bases, V lost 2 bases, and 6 bases had no gene match. The CDR3 contains 15 residues. From germline, CDR1 is MDHEN and CDR2 SYDVKM. In DNA form, the CDR3 reads TGTGCCAGCAGTTTAGCGCGGCGGGAGGGGTACGAGCAGTACTTC. It translates to CASSLARREGYEQYF.

This chain links TRBV20-1 with TRBJ2-5; a possible D gene is TRBD2 (5 bases). V was clipped by 0 bases and J by 2 bases, with 7 bases between them. Germline CDR1 DFQATT, CDR2 SNEGSKA (reference sequence). This CDR3 has 13 residues. The CDR3, as DNA: TGCAGTGCTAGAGATAGGACTCAAGAGACCCAGTACTTC. Residues: CSARDRTQETQYF.

This clonotype showed up just a few times. This chain links TRBV29-1 with TRBJ2-1; D remains unclear. The germline CDR1 and CDR2 sequences are SQVTM and ANQGSEA. The CDR3 is 11 residues long. V shed 8 bases and J shed 3 bases, with 8 bases lying between them. The chain's CDR3 is CSPVVYNEQFF. Written as DNA, the CDR3 is TGCAGCCCCGTGGTCTACAATGAGCAGTTCTTC.

The table lists this clonotype with a few counts. The chain combines TRBV10-3 with TRBJ2-7; D remains ambiguous. This CDR3 has 15 amino acids. Germline lookup yields CDR1 ENHRY and CDR2 SYGVKD. Trimming took 6 bases from V and 1 from J, leaving 16 bases between them. CDR3 nucleotides: TGTGCCATCAGCCCCTTTTCGGTAGGGTCCTACGAGCAGTACTTC. Protein: CAISPFSVGSYEQYF.

The chain couples TRBV20-1 to TRBJ2-5; TRBD2 matches 9 bases. With the DNA end fitting TRBJ2-4 better, the J assignment may be wrong. CDR1 and CDR2 (germline): DFQATT, SNEGSKA (reference sequence). CDR3 length: 16 residues. The CDR3 protein is CSALRGAGGLGNIQYF. CDR3 nucleotides: TGCAGTGCCCTAAGGGGCGCGGGAGGGCTGGGGAACATTCAGTACTTC.

The gene calls are TRBV5-1 and TRBJ2-2; 9 bases are a match to TRBD2. Trimming at V came to 6 bases and at J to 7 bases, leaving 13 bases not matched to a gene. The CDR3 is 16 amino acids. Germline CDR1 is SGHRS and CDR2 is YFSETQ. CDR3 loop: CASTGGRGRGNGELFF. The DNA for the CDR3 is TGCGCCAGCACCGGAGGGCGCGGGAGGGGAAACGGGGAGCTGTTTTTT.

The V call is TRBV20-1, the J call TRBJ2-7; tentative D call: TRBD2 (6 bases). V lost 0 bases, J lost 6 bases, and 15 bases lay in between. Germline-derived CDR1 and CDR2 are DFQATT and SNEGSKA (reference sequence). The CDR3 length is 14 residues. CDR3 DNA: TGCAGTGCTAGAGATGGGTCAACCGGGGGCGAGCAGTACTTC. Amino acid sequence: CSARDGSTGGEQYF.

Only one count was recorded for this clonotype. The chain employs TRBV27 and TRBJ2-1; the match to TRBD2 covers 11 bases. Germline CDR1 MNHEY, CDR2 SMNVEV (reference sequence). The CDR3 extends over 16 amino acids. V lost 4 bases and J lost 8; bases outside the gene matches: 10. CDR3 region: CASSSPTSGSWYEQFF. The CDR3 DNA follows: TGTGCCAGCAGTTCACCTACTAGCGGGAGTTGGTATGAGCAGTTCTTC.

This clonotype showed up just a few times. The J gene is TRBJ1-2, the V gene TRBV7-3, with 7 positions matching TRBD1. The CDR3 runs to 18 residues. Trimming cost V 2 bases and J 3 bases; bases outside gene matches: 15. CDR1 and CDR2 from the germline V gene are SGHTA and FQGTGA. The CDR3 DNA reads as TGTGCCAGCAGCTTATGTGACAGGGAGAGAACGCAGTACTATGGCTACACCTTC. This encodes CASSLCDRERTQYYGYTF.

This chain connects TRBV29-1 to TRBJ1-2; D perhaps matches TRBD1 (5 bases). The CDR3 contains 13 residues. The germline V and J ends were trimmed by 1 base and 8 bases, with 14 bases remaining between them. The V gene's germline CDR1 is SQVTM and CDR2 ANQGSEA. The CDR3: CSVEVRGPGGYTF. The CDR3 nucleotides are TGCAGCGTTGAAGTCCGGGGACCGGGGGGCTACACCTTC.

V and J are TRBV20-1 and TRBJ2-5; D gene uncertain. From germline, CDR1 is DFQATT and CDR2 SNEGSKA (reference sequence). Trimming stripped 6 bases from V and 5 bases from J, with 16 bases between. This CDR3 region has 13 residues. This CDR3 reads CSASGPEWETQYF. The CDR3 DNA follows: TGCAGTGCCTCCGGACCCGAGTGGGAGACCCAGTACTTC.

This clonotype appeared a few times. V usage is TRBV5-1 and J usage is TRBJ2-1; 14 bases are a match to TRBD2. The V gene's germline CDR1 is SGHRS and CDR2 YFSETQ. The CDR3 runs 15 residues. J gave up 10 bases and V 3 bases, and 6 bases lay outside the gene matches. CDR3 bases: TGCGCCAGCAGCTCGGGACTAGCGGGAGTGGGGGAGCAGTTCTTC. This encodes CASSSGLAGVGEQFF.

This clonotype was found a few times. The V and J genes are TRBV9 and TRBJ2-1; 7 bases map to TRBD2. This CDR3 region has 16 residues. V lost 0 bases and J lost 4; bases outside the gene matches: 7. Germline assignment: CDR1 SGDLS and CDR2 YYNGEE. For the CDR3, the DNA is TGTGCCAGCAGCGTAGCTGCGGCTAGCGGTTACAATGAGCAGTTCTTC. This codes for CASSVAAASGYNEQFF.

As for this clonotype: Its ends do not fully match the called genes, so a read error is possible. The J gene is TRBJ1-1, the V gene TRBV27, with D possibly being TRBD1 (5 bases). Germline CDR1 and CDR2: MNHEY and SMNVEV (reference sequence). The length of the CDR3 is 14 residues. CDR3 protein: CASSLWGQNTGAFF. The CDR3 region has the DNA TGTGCCAGCAGTTTATGGGGCCAGAACACTGGAGCTTTCTTT.

The chain joins TRBV4-2 to TRBJ2-7, with 7 bases aligning to TRBD2. This CDR3 has 16 residues. The J segment lost 1 base and the V segment lost 0 bases, leaving 6 bases of the junction unmatched. Per germline, CDR1 LGHNA and CDR2 YNFKEQ. CDR3 amino acids: CASSQDIQRGSYEQYF. The CDR3 nucleotides read TGTGCCAGCAGCCAAGATATCCAGCGGGGTTCCTACGAGCAGTACTTC.

The V gene is TRBV6-5, the J gene TRBJ2-3; D is undetermined. The V and J ends lost 5 bases and 2 bases respectively, with 5 bases between them. This CDR3 spans 12 amino acids. Germline CDR1 and CDR2: MNHEY and SVGAGI. The CDR3 loop reads CASSDHTDTQYF. DNA for the CDR3: TGTGCCAGCAGTGACCACACAGATACGCAGTATTTT.

This chain uses TRBV12-3 or TRBV12-4 with TRBJ2-5; D may be TRBD1 or TRBD2 (5 bases each). The CDR3 runs to 15 residues. Trimming shortened V by 3 bases and J by 1 base, and 12 bases separated the two germline ends. CDR3 nucleotides: TGTGCCAGCAGTTTCCGGGACGGACGCCAAGAGACCCAGTACTTC. Translated: CASSFRDGRQETQYF.

The chain combines TRBV12-3 or TRBV12-4 with TRBJ1-1; no firm D call. The CDR3 is made up of 15 amino acids. V was pared by 5 bases and J by 0 bases, with 13 bases between. This CDR3 reads CASSKPVALNTEAFF. The DNA of the CDR3 is TGTGCCAGCAGTAAACCCGTCGCCTTGAACACTGAAGCTTTCTTT.

This clonotype was picked up a small number of times. This chain links TRBV24-1 with TRBJ1-5; tentative D call: TRBD1 (5 bases). V was cut by 4 bases and J by 5 bases, with 11 bases left in between. The CDR3 contains 14 residues. Germline V CDR1 and CDR2: KGHDR, SFDVKD. The DNA of the CDR3 is TGTGCCACCAGTGAAGACAGTTGGTATCAGCCCCAGCATTTT. Its protein is CATSEDSWYQPQHF.

This clonotype was counted only a few times. V is TRBV27 and J is TRBJ1-1; no clear D gene. Trimming left V 9 bases short and J 1 base short, with 18 bases between. The CDR3 runs to 15 residues. CDR1 MNHEY and CDR2 SMNVEV come from the germline V gene (reference sequence). This CDR3 is CASGLGFRGNTEAFF. The CDR3 coding sequence is TGTGCCAGTGGATTGGGGTTCCGCGGGAACACTGAAGCTTTCTTT.

This clonotype was observed a handful of times. This chain connects TRBV9 to TRBJ2-4; TRBD1 might be the D (5 bases). With the DNA end fitting TRBJ2-5 better, the J assignment may be wrong. Germline V CDR1 and CDR2: SGDLS, YYNGEE. This CDR3 contains 13 residues. The CDR3 DNA is TGTGCCAGCAGCTCAGGGTTTCAAGAGACCCAGTACTTC. It codes for CASSSGFQETQYF.

This clonotype was seen just once. The chain has TRBV20-1 and TRBJ2-7; possible D gene TRBD1, 5 bases. Germline CDR1 and CDR2: DFQATT and SNEGSKA (reference sequence). V lost 1 base to trimming and J lost 0 bases, with 13 bases between them. This CDR3 is 15 amino acids long. CDR3 DNA sequence: TGCAGTGCTAGAGCCGTGGCAGGACACTCCTACGAGCAGTACTTC. Encoded protein: CSARAVAGHSYEQYF.

The chain has TRBV25-1 and TRBJ1-1, with D uncertain. CDR3 size: 11 residues. Germline-derived CDR1 and CDR2 are MGHDK and SYGVNS. The V end was cut by 6 bases, the J end by 4 bases, with 6 bases between. The CDR3 sequence is CASRGLTEAFF. As DNA, the CDR3 is TGTGCCAGCAGAGGACTCACTGAAGCTTTCTTT.

V is TRBV5-1 and J is TRBJ1-1; perhaps TRBD1 as D (5 bases). Trimming took off 4 bases at V and 5 bases at J, with 24 bases between the two ends. Germline V CDR1 and CDR2: SGHRS, YFSETQ. This CDR3 comprises 17 residues. The DNA for the CDR3 is TGCGCCAGCAGCGGCAGGGTTTCTGGTTTCGTGAGGACTGAAGCTTTCTTT. As protein: CASSGRVSGFVRTEAFF. The full variable domain, with the rest looked up from reference TRBV5-1 and TRBJ1-1, is KAGVTQTPRYLIKTRGQQVTLSCSPISGHRSVSWYQQTPGQGLQFLFEYFSETQRNKGNFPGRFSGRQFSNSRSEMNVSTLELGDSALYLCASSGRVSGFVRTEAFFGQGTRLTVV.

The chain combines TRBV29-1 with TRBJ2-7; 10 positions match TRBD1. CDR1 is SQVTM and CDR2 is ANQGSEA in the germline V gene. This CDR3 region has 13 residues. After removal of 4 bases from V and 5 bases from J, the junction contained 5 bases not matched to a gene. The CDR3 spells CSVVDRGKDEQYF. As DNA, the CDR3 is TGCAGCGTTGTGGACAGGGGGAAGGACGAGCAGTACTTC.

This clonotype was found many times. This chain uses TRBV10-3 with TRBJ1-6; no definite D call. V lost 6 bases, J lost 9 bases, and 15 bases lay in between. The CDR3 has 14 amino acids. Germline V gene data show CDR1 as ENHRY and CDR2 as SYGVKD. In nucleotides, the CDR3 is TGTGCCATCAGGGGAACACCTGAGGCTTCACCCCTCCACTTT. Translating it yields CAIRGTPEASPLHF.